These 7 T cell receptor beta chains were sequenced from one sample in a study of blood T cell repertoires in COVID-19. The protocol was immunoSEQ multiplex PCR, while the TCRdb copy is restricted to in-frame clones and leaves out a portion. The sample yields 200,000 to 250,000 clones, around 82% seen once. Sequenced sample: PBMCs or T cells enriched from blood (not recorded which). Every receptor here comes from a man aged 30 to 45 with acute COVID-19.

This clone was seen only once. The rearrangement uses TRBV13 and TRBJ1-1; 8 nucleotides match TRBD1. The CDR3 sequence is 16 residues long. Trimming cost V 4 bases and J 0 bases; bases outside gene matches: 7. Germline values: CDR1 PRHDT, CDR2 FYEKMQ (reference sequence). CDR3 sequence reads: CASSSGTGGLNTEAFF. Here the CDR3 DNA reads TGTGCCAGCAGCTCAGGGACAGGAGGCTTGAACACTGAAGCTTTCTTT. Together with reference TRBV13 and TRBJ1-1, the CDR3 gives the full variable domain: AAGVIQSPRHLIKEKRETATLKCYPIPRHDTVYWYQQGPGQDPQFLISFYEKMQSDKGSIPDRFSAQQFSDYHSELNMSSLELGDSALYFCASSSGTGGLNTEAFFGQGTRLTVV.

The chain carries TRBV6-5 and TRBJ2-7; perhaps TRBD1 as D (6 bases). The CDR3 sequence is 13 residues long. The V and J ends lost 11 bases and 5 bases respectively, with 19 bases between them. Per germline, CDR1 MNHEY and CDR2 SVGAGI. The CDR3 is CASKEQGAHEQYF. CDR3 in DNA: TGTGCCTCCAAGGAACAGGGAGCCCACGAGCAGTACTTC.

The V call is TRBV30, the J call TRBJ2-3; the match to TRBD2 covers 8 bases. Unmatched junction bases numbered 4, after V lost 4 bases and J lost 4 bases. The germline CDR1 and CDR2 sequences are GTSNPN and SVGIG (reference sequence). The CDR3 runs 13 residues. The CDR3 nucleotides are TGTGCCTGGAACGGGGGGGCCTCAGATACGCAGTATTTT. Translation: CAWNGGASDTQYF. The full variable domain, rest sourced from reference TRBV30 and TRBJ2-3, is SQTIHQWPATLVQPVGSPLSLECTVEGTSNPNLYWYRQAAGRGLQLLFYSVGIGQISSEVPQNLSASRPQDRQFILSSKKLLLSDSGFYLCAWNGGASDTQYFGPGTRLTVL.

This clone occurred once. This chain connects TRBV28 to TRBJ1-5, with D perhaps matching TRBD1 (6 bases). The germline gives CDR1 MDHEN, CDR2 SYDVKM. The germline V and J ends were trimmed by 7 bases and 3 bases, with 16 bases remaining between them. The CDR3 has 15 residues. CDR3 sequence (DNA): TGTGCCAGCACCGGGACACCCAAACCCAATCAGCCCCAGCATTTT. Amino acids: CASTGTPKPNQPQHF.

The chain has TRBV6-4 and TRBJ1-5, with a possible D match to TRBD1 (5 bases). Trimming took 7 bases from V and 3 from J, leaving 10 bases between them. This CDR3 comprises 13 residues. Germline loops: CDR1 MRHNA, CDR2 SNTAGT. DNA for the CDR3: TGTGCCAGCACCGGACACGCCAATCAGCCCCAGCATTTT. The encoded protein is CASTGHANQPQHF.

The CDR3 DNA reads as TGTGCCAGCTCACCGTTGACTACCGGGGAGCTGTTTTTT. It yields the protein CASSPLTTGELFF. The chain recombines TRBV18 with TRBJ2-2; no clear D gene. Germline V gives CDR1 KGHSH, CDR2 LQKENI. The V end lost 3 bases, the J end lost 5 bases, and 7 bases lay between the germline ends. The length of the CDR3 is 13 residues.

The chain couples TRBV9 to TRBJ1-5, with D uncertain. This CDR3 spans 13 amino acids. The germline gives CDR1 SGDLS, CDR2 YYNGEE. The V end was cut by 0 bases, the J end by 9 bases, with 10 bases between. The CDR3 sequence: CASSVGTDRPQHF. The CDR3 region has the DNA TGTGCCAGCAGCGTAGGGACTGACCGGCCCCAGCATTTT.